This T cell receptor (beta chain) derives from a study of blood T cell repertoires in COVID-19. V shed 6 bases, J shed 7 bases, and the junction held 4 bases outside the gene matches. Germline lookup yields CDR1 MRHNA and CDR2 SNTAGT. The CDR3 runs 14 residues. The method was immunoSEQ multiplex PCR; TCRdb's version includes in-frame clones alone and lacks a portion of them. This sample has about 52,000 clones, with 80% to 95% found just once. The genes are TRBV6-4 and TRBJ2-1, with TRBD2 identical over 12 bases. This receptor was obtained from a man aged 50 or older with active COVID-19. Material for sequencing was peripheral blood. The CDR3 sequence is CASSLGLAGNEQFF. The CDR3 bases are TGTGCCAGCAGCCTCGGACTAGCGGGGAATGAGCAGTTCTTC.